Included here is one TCR beta chain sequence, with context. This sample is drawn from a study of CD8 T cells in Susac syndrome. The CDR3 has 14 amino acids. From germline, CDR1 is SGHRS and CDR2 YFSETQ. V shed 4 bases and J shed 6 bases, with 17 bases lying between them. With random hexamers, reverse transcription was performed on roughly 0.5 to 1 ug of RNA. TCRdb called the immunoSEQ multiplex PCR reads again in MiXCR, with one record for every CDR3 protein. The sample consists of under 200,000 distinct CDR3 sequences, approximately 94% of them appearing once. This TCR derives from a human donor with Susac syndrome. This rearrangement joins TRBV5-1 to TRBJ2-7; D tentatively fits TRBD1 or TRBD2 (5 bases each). Sequenced material: CD4+ T cells from PBMCs. The CDR3 loop is CASSPPRERGEQYF. CDR3 bases: TGCGCCAGCAGCCCGCCCAGGGAGAGAGGCGAGCAGTACTTC.